This T cell receptor beta chain was retrieved from a study of cytotoxic CD8 clonotypes in ibrutinib-treated CLL. V lost 2 bases to trimming and J lost 1 base, with 7 bases between them. This CDR3 contains 14 residues. Germline V gives CDR1 SGHRS, CDR2 YFSETQ. Profiled with immunoSEQ multiplex PCR; TCRdb holds only in-frame clones, not every one. There are 120,000 to 150,000 clones in the sample; approximately 90% occur only once, and 10% to 12% lies in the top ten. The input for sequencing was PBMCs, taken after 12 months of ibrutinib treatment. The sequence was collected from a human donor with chronic lymphocytic leukemia. The chain has TRBV5-1 and TRBJ1-3; D not certain. This chain's CDR3 is CASSLGLSGNTIYF. Here the CDR3 DNA reads TGCGCCAGCAGCTTAGGACTGTCTGGAAACACCATATATTTT. The full variable domain, in which reference TRBV5-1 and TRBJ1-3 provide the parts outside the CDR3, is KAGVTQTPRYLIKTRGQQVTLSCSPISGHRSVSWYQQTPGQGLQFLFEYFSETQRNKGNFPGRFSGRQFSNSRSEMNVSTLELGDSALYLCASSLGLSGNTIYFGEGSWLTVV.